This TCR beta chain was retrieved from a study of shared clonotypes between healthy human individuals. Study-level information: Those who served as donors were two women and a few men between the ages of 18 and 49.

Germline V gives CDR1 KGHSH, CDR2 LQKENI. The J segment lost 6 bases and the V segment lost 0 bases, leaving 5 bases of the junction unmatched. This CDR3 has 15 amino acids. CD4+ cells yielded CD45RA+ naive and CD45RA-negative memory subsets. This clone appeared once. Assay execution took place at the deep level. The sorted-subset replicate PCRs were given around 200 ng DNA, which is tens of thousands of T cell genomes. The assay was immunoSEQ multiplex PCR, and TCRdb's table has in-frame clones only and misses some. This sample has some 2,100,000 clones, with approximately 96% found just once. The sample was naive CD4+ T cells sorted from blood. The subset was: CD45RA+ positively selected. The chain combines TRBV18 with TRBJ1-2; 9 nucleotides line up with TRBD1. This receptor was obtained from a young man in good health. In DNA, the CDR3 is TGTGCCAGCTCACCACCGGAACAGGGGGCACATGGCTACACCTTC. Protein product: CASSPPEQGAHGYTF.